The clone carrying this TCR beta chain was counted a few times. The antigen is not known. The data stem from a study of OX40 agonist ivuxolimab in advanced cancers. About the study: With a range of roughly 23 to 90, age averaged approximately 60 years, and around 80% were male. Checkpoint inhibitors had been given previously to 40% of patients.

Whole-study results and caveats: Also showing low normalized T-cell clonal expansion were some of the nonresponders.

Germline assignment: CDR1 WNHNN and CDR2 SYGVQD (reference sequence). Trimming shortened V by 1 base and J by 5 bases, and 5 bases separated the two germline ends. The CDR3 extends over 12 amino acids. This table comes from immunoSEQ multiplex PCR, and its TCRdb copy is limited to in-frame clones, with some not included. This sample has 50,000 to 65,000 clones, with 65% to 90% found just once. The chain is built from TRBV10-1 and TRBJ1-1; a possible D gene is TRBD1 (5 bases). The sample consisted of CD4+ or CD8+ T cells sorted from blood, taken in a trial of the OX40 agonist ivuxolimab. The receptor was derived from an adult with an advanced solid tumor such as melanoma, head and neck, liver or kidney cancer. The CDR3 region has the DNA TGCGCCAGCAGTGAGTGGGGGACTGAAGCTTTCTTT. Amino acids: CASSEWGTEAFF.